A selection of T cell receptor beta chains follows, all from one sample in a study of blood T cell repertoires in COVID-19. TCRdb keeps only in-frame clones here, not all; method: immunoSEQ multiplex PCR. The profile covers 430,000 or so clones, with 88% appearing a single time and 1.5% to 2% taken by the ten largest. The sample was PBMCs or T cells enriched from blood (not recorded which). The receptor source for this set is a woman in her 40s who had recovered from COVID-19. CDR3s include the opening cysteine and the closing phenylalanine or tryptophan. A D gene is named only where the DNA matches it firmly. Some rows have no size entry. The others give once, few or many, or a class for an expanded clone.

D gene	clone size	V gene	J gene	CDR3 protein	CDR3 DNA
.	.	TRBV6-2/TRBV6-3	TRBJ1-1	CASSYSTTGNTEAFF	TGTGCCAGCAGTTACTCTACCACGGGGAACACTGAAGCTTTCTTT
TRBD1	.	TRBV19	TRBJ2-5	CATLGTGTATQETQYF	TGTGCCACCTTAGGTACCGGGACAGCAACACAAGAGACCCAGTACTTC
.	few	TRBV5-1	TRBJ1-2	CASRRGGVRDYGYTF	TGCGCCAGCCGGCGGGGCGGCGTTCGGGACTATGGCTACACCTTC
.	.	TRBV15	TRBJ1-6	CATSNGQGRSPLHF	TGTGCCACCAGCAACGGCCAGGGTAGATCACCCCTCCACTTT
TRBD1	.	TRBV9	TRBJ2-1	CASSVEGQAYNEQFF	TGTGCCAGCAGCGTAGAGGGACAGGCCTACAATGAGCAGTTCTTC
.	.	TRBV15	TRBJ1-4	CATSRDTAATNEKLFF	TGTGCCACCAGCAGAGATACAGCAGCAACTAATGAAAAACTGTTTTTT
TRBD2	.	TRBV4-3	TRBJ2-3	CASSQAPSGLAHTDTQYF	TGCGCCAGCAGCCAAGCACCCTCGGGACTAGCGCACACAGATACGCAGTATTTT
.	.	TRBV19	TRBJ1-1	CASRGEGRWGVNTEAFF	TGTGCCAGTAGGGGGGAGGGCCGCTGGGGAGTGAACACTGAAGCTTTCTTT
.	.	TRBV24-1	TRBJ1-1	CATRPGKLNTEAFF	TGTGCCACCAGGCCAGGGAAGTTGAACACTGAAGCTTTCTTT
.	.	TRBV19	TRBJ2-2	CASSKRGGGPTGELFF	TGTGCCAGTAGTAAGAGGGGAGGGGGTCCCACCGGGGAGCTGTTTTTT
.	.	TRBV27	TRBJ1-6	CASSLVGQYSSPLHF	TGTGCCAGCAGTTTAGTTGGGCAGTACAGTTCACCCCTCCACTTT
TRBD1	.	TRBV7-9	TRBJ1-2	CASSSRDRDGGYGYTF	TGTGCCAGCAGCAGCCGGGACAGGGACGGGGGCTATGGCTACACCTTC
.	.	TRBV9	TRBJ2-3	CASSASADTQYF	TGTGCCAGCAGCGCCTCAGCAGATACGCAGTATTTT
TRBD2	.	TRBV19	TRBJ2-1	CASSIRTRRNEQFF	TGTGCCAGTAGTATTAGGACTAGACGCAATGAGCAGTTCTTC
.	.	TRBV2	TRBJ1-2	CASSGQVSYGYTF	TGTGCCAGCAGTGGACAGGTTTCCTATGGCTACACCTTC
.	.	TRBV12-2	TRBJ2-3	CASRLELLGSGRATDTQYF	TGTGCAAGTCGCTTAGAGCTCCTAGGGAGCGGGAGGGCCACAGATACGCAGTATTTT
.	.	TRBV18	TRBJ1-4	CASSLAIEEAEKLFF	TGTGCCAGCTCACTTGCGATCGAGGAGGCTGAAAAACTGTTTTTT
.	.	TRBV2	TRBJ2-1	CASRQDRISYNEQFF	TGTGCCAGCAGGCAAGACAGGATCTCCTACAATGAGCAGTTCTTC
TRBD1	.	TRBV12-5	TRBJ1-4	CASGSGQPNEKLFF	TGTGCTAGTGGCTCGGGACAGCCTAATGAAAAACTGTTTTTT
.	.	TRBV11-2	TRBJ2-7	CASRTWGGRRDEQYF	TGTGCCAGCAGAACATGGGGGGGGCGCAGGGACGAGCAGTACTTC
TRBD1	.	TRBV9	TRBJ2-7	CASSQGVTSYEQYF	TGTGCCAGCAGCCAGGGGGTTACCTCCTACGAGCAGTACTTC
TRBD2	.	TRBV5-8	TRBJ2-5	CASSLEGRGGETQYF	TGTGCCAGCAGCTTGGAGGGACGGGGGGGAGAGACCCAGTACTTC
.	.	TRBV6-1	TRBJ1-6	CASREQPGLDNSPLHF	TGTGCCAGCAGGGAACAGCCGGGACTGGATAATTCACCCCTCCACTTT
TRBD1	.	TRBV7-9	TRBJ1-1	CASSLVGDRGTEAFF	TGTGCCAGCAGCTTAGTAGGGGACAGGGGTACTGAAGCTTTCTTT
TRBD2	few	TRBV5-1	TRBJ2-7	CASSRTSGLTSYEQYF	TGCGCCAGCAGCCGGACTAGCGGGCTAACCTCCTACGAGCAGTACTTC
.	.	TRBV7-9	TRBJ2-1	CASSFRSAKRTYNEQFF	TGTGCCAGCAGCTTCAGAAGCGCCAAACGAACCTACAATGAGCAGTTCTTC
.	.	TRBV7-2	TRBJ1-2	CASSFLSYTEGGYTF	TGTGCCAGCAGCTTTCTCTCATATACAGAGGGTGGCTACACCTTC
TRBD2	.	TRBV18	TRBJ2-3	CASSLGLAGTDTQYF	TGTGCCAGCTCACTCGGACTAGCGGGCACAGATACGCAGTATTTT
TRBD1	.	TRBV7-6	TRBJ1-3	CASSLAIGTGIVNTIYF	TGTGCCAGCAGCTTAGCTATTGGGACAGGGATAGTAAACACCATATATTTT
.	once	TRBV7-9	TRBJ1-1	CASSFSGDTEAFF	TGTGCCAGCAGCTTTTCAGGGGACACTGAAGCTTTCTTT
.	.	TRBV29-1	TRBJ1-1	CSGTANTEAFF	TGCAGCGGGACAGCGAACACTGAAGCTTTCTTT
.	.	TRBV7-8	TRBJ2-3	CASSRDSGRTQYF	TGTGCCAGCAGCCGGGACAGCGGGAGAACGCAGTATTTT
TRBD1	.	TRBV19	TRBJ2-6	CASNRGQGPSGANVLTF	TGTGCCAGTAACCGCGGACAGGGCCCTTCTGGGGCCAACGTCCTGACTTTC
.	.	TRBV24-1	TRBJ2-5	CATSDPRNSGETQYF	TGTGCCACCAGTGATCCCCGTAACAGCGGAGAGACCCAGTACTTC
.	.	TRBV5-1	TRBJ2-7	CASSDRTPAYEQYF	TGCGCCAGCAGCGATAGAACTCCGGCCTACGAGCAGTACTTC
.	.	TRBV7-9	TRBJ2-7	CASSLETRGEQYF	TGTGCCAGCAGCTTAGAAACCCGCGGCGAGCAGTACTTC
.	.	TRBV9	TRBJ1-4	CASSVASGPRGELFF	TGTGCCAGCAGCGTAGCTTCGGGACCGCGGGGGGAACTGTTTTTT
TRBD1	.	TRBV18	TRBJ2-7	CASSPRTGMDEQYF	TGTGCCAGCTCACCCCGGACAGGGATGGACGAGCAGTACTTC
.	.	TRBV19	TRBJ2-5	CASSQDMTQYF	TGTGCCAGTAGCCAGGACATGACCCAGTACTTC
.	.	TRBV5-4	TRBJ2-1	CASNSPRNDNEQFF	TGTGCCAGCAACTCTCCGAGAAACGACAATGAGCAGTTCTTC
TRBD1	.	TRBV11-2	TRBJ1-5	CASSLGTGADQPQHF	TGTGCCAGCAGCTTGGGTACAGGGGCTGATCAGCCCCAGCATTTT
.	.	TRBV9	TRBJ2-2	CASSVGVLANTGELFF	TGTGCCAGCAGCGTAGGAGTGCTCGCGAACACCGGGGAGCTGTTTTTT
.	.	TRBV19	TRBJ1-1	CASRKYSGNTEAFF	TGTGCCAGTAGGAAGTACTCAGGGAACACTGAAGCTTTCTTT
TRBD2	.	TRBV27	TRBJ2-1	CASTLLAGDRNEQFF	TGTGCCAGCACCCTACTAGCGGGAGACCGCAATGAGCAGTTCTTC
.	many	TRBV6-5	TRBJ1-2	CASSYSRMEGYTF	TGTGCCAGCAGTTACTCAAGGATGGAGGGCTACACCTTC
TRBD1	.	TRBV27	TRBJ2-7	CASSLSKGAGEQYF	TGTGCCAGCAGTTTATCGAAGGGGGCGGGCGAGCAGTACTTC
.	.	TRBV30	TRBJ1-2	CAWNGGPSYYGYTF	TGTGCCTGGAACGGGGGGCCATCCTACTATGGCTACACCTTC
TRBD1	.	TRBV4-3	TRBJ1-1	CASSQERGPTEAFF	TGCGCCAGCAGCCAAGAAAGGGGGCCCACTGAAGCTTTCTTT
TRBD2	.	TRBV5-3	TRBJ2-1	CARSQLLAGVRSSYNEQFF	TGTGCCAGAAGTCAGCTCCTAGCGGGAGTGAGGAGCTCCTACAATGAGCAGTTCTTC
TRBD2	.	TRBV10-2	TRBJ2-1	CASSPTSPSYNEQFF	TGCGCCAGCAGCCCGACTAGCCCATCCTACAATGAGCAGTTCTTC
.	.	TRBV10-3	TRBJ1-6	CAISSTLTGFNSPLHF	TGTGCCATCAGCTCCACGCTTACGGGGTTCAATTCACCCCTCCACTTT
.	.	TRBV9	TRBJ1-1	CASSVAGDTEAFF	TGTGCCAGCAGCGTAGCAGGCGACACTGAAGCTTTCTTT
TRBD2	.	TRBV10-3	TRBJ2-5	CAISEFGGEETQYF	TGTGCCATCAGTGAGTTTGGGGGGGAAGAGACCCAGTACTTC
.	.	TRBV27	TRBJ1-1	CASKSIPPGHSNTEAFF	TGTGCCAGTAAATCCATACCCCCGGGACACTCGAACACTGAAGCTTTCTTT